Below, 9 T cell receptor beta chains from the same sample are listed, as sequenced in a study of T-cell reconstitution after alpha-beta-depleted transplantation in children. Unique molecular identifiers featured in how the TCRbeta library was prepared. From the PCR reads, TCRdb called clonotypes with MiXCR, one entry per CDR3 protein. The table records 550,000 to 800,000 distinct CDR3 sequences, approximately 14% of them present only once. This specimen was PBMCs, taken before TCRalphabeta/CD19-depleted stem cell transplant. The receptors originated from a girl aged 2 to 9 with congenital amegakaryocytic thrombocytopenia, due to receive a stem cell transplant.

This clonotype showed up just a few times. The J gene is TRBJ2-1, the V gene TRBV12-3 or TRBV12-4; 12 bases line up with TRBD2. The CDR3 extends over 18 amino acids. J was trimmed by 4 bases and V by 3 bases; bases with no gene match: 10. CDR3 DNA sequence: TGTGCCAGCAGTTTGGCCCGATTTCTAGCGGGAGGGTACAATGAGCAGTTCTTC. It specifies CASSLARFLAGGYNEQFF.

There are many counts of this clonotype. This sequence joins TRBV7-9 and TRBJ2-3; tentatively, D is TRBD1 or TRBD2 (6 bases each). The CDR3 extends over 13 amino acids. CDR1 and CDR2 from the germline V gene are SEHNR and FQNEAQ (reference sequence). Trimming removed 5 bases at V and 7 bases at J, with 13 bases between. The DNA for the CDR3 is TGTGCCAGCAGCCCAAAGGGGGGATATACGCAGTATTTT. It yields the protein CASSPKGGYTQYF. Full variable domain (outside the CDR3, taken from reference TRBV7-9 and TRBJ2-3): DTGVSQNPRHKITKRGQNVTFRCDPISEHNRLYWYRQTLGQGPEFLTYFQNEAQLEKSRLLSDRFSAERPKGSFSTLEIQRTEQGDSAMYLCASSPKGGYTQYFGPGTRLTVL.

This clonotype showed up many times. The chain joins TRBV28 to TRBJ2-1, with TRBD2 matching over 7 bases. The germline V gene encodes CDR1 MDHEN and CDR2 SYDVKM. The CDR3 totals 15 residues. Trimming at V came to 6 bases and at J to 4 bases, leaving 9 bases not matched to a gene. CDR3 region: CASRSHTGRYNEQFF. The CDR3 DNA follows: TGTGCCAGCAGATCACACACCGGGAGGTACAATGAGCAGTTCTTC.

The rearrangement uses TRBV15 and TRBJ2-1; 7 bases map to TRBD2. Germline values: CDR1 LNHNV, CDR2 YYDKDF (reference sequence). J was trimmed by 5 bases and V by 0 bases; bases with no gene match: 10. This CDR3 spans 17 amino acids. This CDR3 reads CATSREIGPAGHNEQFF. The DNA of the CDR3 is TGTGCCACCAGCAGAGAAATAGGTCCAGCGGGGCACAATGAGCAGTTCTTC.

This clonotype occurred many times. The V gene is TRBV30, the J gene TRBJ2-7, with TRBD1 matching 8 bases. The CDR3 loop spans 18 amino acids. Germline values: CDR1 GTSNPN, CDR2 SVGIG (reference sequence). V lost 0 bases to trimming and J lost 3 bases; unmatched junction nucleotides: 16. The CDR3 sequence: CAWSVRGQVFTGLYEQYF. The DNA of the CDR3 is TGTGCCTGGAGTGTACGGGGACAGGTCTTTACGGGTCTCTACGAGCAGTACTTC.

This chain joins TRBV5-1 and TRBJ2-4; 9 nucleotides match TRBD2. Germline V gene lookup returns CDR1 SGHRS and CDR2 YFSETQ. CDR3 length equals 16 residues. V shed 3 bases, J shed 2 bases, and the junction held 6 bases outside the gene matches. In DNA, the CDR3 is TGCGCCAGCAGCTGGCGGGAGGGCCCTTCCAAAAACATTCAGTACTTC. Its translation is CASSWREGPSKNIQYF.

This clonotype was seen many times. The chain combines TRBV5-1 with TRBJ2-1; tentatively, D is TRBD1 or TRBD2 (5 bases each). The V gene's germline CDR1 is SGHRS and CDR2 YFSETQ. The CDR3 runs 14 residues. The V and J ends lost 2 bases and 8 bases respectively, with 14 bases between them. The chain's CDR3 is CASSFGQGAYEQFF. CDR3 bases: TGCGCCAGCAGCTTCGGGCAGGGAGCCTATGAGCAGTTCTTC.

Comment on this clonotype: This could be a read error, since a much larger clone is one nucleotide away. V is TRBV20-1 and J is TRBJ2-5; no reliable D call. Trimming cost V 4 bases and J 2 bases, with 11 bases left between them. The germline V gene has CDR1 DFQATT and CDR2 SNEGSKA (reference sequence). The CDR3 has 13 residues. The DNA of the CDR3 is TGCAGTGCTAAAGATGCCGCTCAAGAGACCCAGTACTTC. Translated: CSAKDAAQETQYF.

The chain uses TRBV12-5 and TRBJ1-2; D is undetermined. This CDR3 is 14 amino acids long. Deletions cut 5 bases from V and 8 bases from J, with 18 bases between. Germline CDR1 is LGHNT and CDR2 is FRNRAP. The CDR3 here is CASGIRSGGRGYTF. CDR3 sequence (DNA): TGTGCTAGTGGTATTCGGTCAGGCGGTAGGGGCTACACCTTC.